The clone carrying this T cell receptor (beta chain) showed up just a few times. Losses at the gene ends were 5 bases for V and 7 bases for J; bases not matched to a gene: 5. CDR1 is SGHTA and CDR2 is FQGNSA in the germline V gene. This CDR3 is 15 amino acids long. These data belong to a study of human T cells and chemical hapten exposure. Time point specified: patch test 1, 2 weeks after DPC sensitization. The treatment was: therapeutic diphenylcyclopropenone sensitization with weekly scalp DPC. TCRdb reanalysed the RACE reads using MiXCR and keeps one entry per CDR3 protein. The sample yields approximately 74,000 distinct CDR3 sequences, approximately 35% seen once.

V is TRBV7-2 and J is TRBJ2-1; TRBD2 matches at 13 bases. The source of this sequence is a man between 35 and 55 years old with alopecia areata. Some clones in this sample may be carry-over from other donors' samples. The sample here was whole blood, taken in connection with sensitization to the hapten diphenylcyclopropenone (DPC). The CDR3 nucleotides are TGTGCCAGCAGCACCCGGACTAGCGGGAGTAATGAGCAGTTCTTC. Translating it yields CASSTRTSGSNEQFF. Using reference TRBV7-2 and TRBJ2-1 for the parts outside the CDR3, the full variable domain is GAGVSQSPSNKVTEKGKDVELRCDPISGHTALYWYRQSLGQGLEFLIYFQGNSAPDKSGLPSDRFSAERTGGSVSTLTIQRTQQEDSAVYLCASSTRTSGSNEQFFGPGTRLTVL.